Each of the 29 T cell receptor beta chains below was sequenced from the same sample in a study of response to subunit inactivated influenza vaccine. TCRdb passed the RT-PCR reads through MiXCR, listing each CDR3 protein once. The sample has hundreds of thousands of distinct CDR3 sequences, about 15% seen once. The sequences come from PBMCs from blood, collected roughly 12 days after vaccination. Receptor source: a man aged 50-60 years who received an inactivated influenza vaccine.

The chain links TRBV24-1 to TRBJ2-5; 11 bases line up with TRBD2. Trimming at V came to 4 bases and at J to 5 bases, leaving 8 bases not matched to a gene. The germline CDR1 and CDR2 sequences are KGHDR and SFDVKD. This CDR3 has 16 residues. The CDR3 DNA reads TGTGCCACCAGTGACCCAACTAGCGGGAGTAGCGAGACCCAGTACTTC. Translating gives CATSDPTSGSSETQYF.

This rearrangement joins TRBV20-1 to TRBJ1-2; 7 nucleotides align to TRBD1. The CDR3 covers 12 residues. In germline, CDR1 is DFQATT, CDR2 SNEGSKA (reference sequence). The V and J ends lost 2 bases and 8 bases, in that order; junction bases with no gene match: 5. This CDR3 reads CSARTGEGGYTF. CDR3 coding DNA: TGCAGTGCTAGAACAGGGGAGGGCGGCTACACCTTC.

A few counts support this clonotype. The chain has TRBV7-2 and TRBJ1-5; D gene uncertain. Trimming removed 2 bases at V and 5 bases at J, with 10 bases between. CDR1 is SGHTA and CDR2 is FQGNSA in the germline V gene. The CDR3 is 14 residues long. The CDR3 loop is CASSLIHGDQPQHF. The CDR3 region has the DNA TGTGCCAGCAGCTTAATACACGGAGATCAGCCCCAGCATTTT.

V and J are TRBV7-2 and TRBJ2-4, with 7 bases that match TRBD2. V trimming: 5 bases; J trimming: 6 bases; junction bases outside the gene matches: 7. The CDR3 runs to 14 residues. CDR1 and CDR2 from the germline V gene are SGHTA and FQGNSA. The CDR3 protein is CASSTRLAGNIQYF. The DNA of the CDR3 is TGTGCCAGCAGCACACGACTAGCTGGAAACATTCAGTACTTC. The complete variable domain, with remaining parts taken from reference TRBV7-2 and TRBJ2-4, reads GAGVSQSPSNKVTEKGKDVELRCDPISGHTALYWYRQSLGQGLEFLIYFQGNSAPDKSGLPSDRFSAERTGGSVSTLTIQRTQQEDSAVYLCASSTRLAGNIQYFGAGTRLSVL.

This clonotype was detected only a few times. The V gene is TRBV2, the J gene TRBJ2-7; TRBD1 aligns across 9 bases. Germline CDR1 is SNHLY and CDR2 is FYNNEI. J was trimmed by 4 bases and V by 5 bases; bases with no gene match: 12. The CDR3 sequence is 16 residues long. DNA of the CDR3: TGTGCCAGCAGTCAGAAACGGGACAGGGTTACGTACGAGCAGTACTTC. Amino acids: CASSQKRDRVTYEQYF.

This clonotype was counted only a few times. In nucleotides, the CDR3 is TGTGCCAGCAGCTTTAGCGGGAGGGGAAATGAGCAGTTCTTC. Protein sequence: CASSFSGRGNEQFF. The chain combines TRBV25-1 with TRBJ2-1; 11 nucleotides align to TRBD2. CDR1 is MGHDK, CDR2 SYGVNS, per germline. The CDR3 sequence is 14 residues long. With V trimmed by 6 bases and J by 7 bases, 5 bases remained unmatched. The whole variable domain, remainder taken from reference TRBV25-1 and TRBJ2-1, is EADIYQTPRYLVIGTGKKITLECSQTMGHDKMYWYQQDPGMELHLIHYSYGVNSTEKGDLSSESTVSRIRTEHFPLTLESARPSHTSQYLCASSFSGRGNEQFFGPGTRLTVL.

This clonotype was seen ten or more times. This chain connects TRBV27 to TRBJ2-7; 9 bases line up with TRBD2. V shed 5 bases and J 3 bases; nucleotides not matched to a gene: 5. Germline V CDR1 and CDR2: MNHEY, SMNVEV (reference sequence). The CDR3 is 14 residues long. The CDR3 coding sequence is TGTGCCAGCAGTGAGGGACTAGCCAACTACGAGCAGTACTTC. This gives the protein CASSEGLANYEQYF.

The chain carries TRBV6-2 or TRBV6-3 and TRBJ2-2, with D possibly TRBD2 on 6 matching bases. CDR3 length equals 14 residues. V gave up 7 bases and J gave up 2 bases, with 11 bases separating them. Germline V lookup: CDR1 MNHEY, CDR2 SVGEGT. CDR3 nucleotide sequence: TGTGCCAGCATGCGGGGTCTCAACACCGGGGAGCTGTTTTTT. Translated, it gives CASMRGLNTGELFF.

This clonotype was seen a few times. The rearrangement uses TRBV7-3 and TRBJ2-3; 10 bases align to TRBD2. Germline CDR1 and CDR2: SGHTA and FQGTGA. The length of the CDR3 is 20 residues. Unmatched junction bases numbered 22, after V lost 6 bases and J lost 4 bases. The CDR3 spells CASRRQRLAGAHASPDTQYF. CDR3 coding DNA: TGTGCCAGCAGACGCCAACGTCTAGCGGGAGCTCATGCCTCCCCAGATACGCAGTATTTT. Full variable domain (remainder filled in from reference TRBV7-3 and TRBJ2-3): GAGVSQTPSNKVTEKGKYVELRCDPISGHTALYWYRQSLGQGPEFLIYFQGTGAADDSGLPNDRFFAVRPEGSVSTLKIQRTERGDSAVYLCASRRQRLAGAHASPDTQYFGPGTRLTVL.

The genes are TRBV20-1 and TRBJ2-5; TRBD2 agrees at 8 bases. CDR1 is DFQATT and CDR2 is SNEGSKA in the germline V gene (reference sequence). The junction had 8 bases not matched to a gene; V was cut back by 3 bases and J by 2 bases. This CDR3 spans 15 amino acids. CDR3: CSASSVAGRQETQYF. CDR3 nucleotides: TGCAGTGCTAGCTCGGTAGCGGGACGACAAGAGACCCAGTACTTC.

This clonotype was observed at least ten times. This chain connects TRBV7-9 to TRBJ2-5; D is unresolved. Germline loops: CDR1 SEHNR, CDR2 FQNEAQ (reference sequence). The ends were cut back, 6 bases at V and 2 bases at J, with 16 bases in the middle. The CDR3 extends over 15 amino acids. CDR3 nucleotide sequence: TGTGCCAGCAGTCCTCTAGACACCGCTCAAGAGACCCAGTACTTC. It specifies CASSPLDTAQETQYF. Drawing the rest from reference TRBV7-9 and TRBJ2-5, the complete variable domain is DTGVSQNPRHKITKRGQNVTFRCDPISEHNRLYWYRQTLGQGPEFLTYFQNEAQLEKSRLLSDRFSAERPKGSFSTLEIQRTEQGDSAMYLCASSPLDTAQETQYFGPGTRLLVL.

This clonotype turned up a few times. The CDR3 DNA sequence: TGCAGTGCTAGACCCCCGGGACTCTACATCCCTGAAGCTTTCTTT. Its translation is CSARPPGLYIPEAFF. V and J are TRBV20-1 and TRBJ1-1, with D maybe TRBD1 (5 bases). Per germline, CDR1 DFQATT and CDR2 SNEGSKA (reference sequence). The V end was cut by 2 bases, the J end by 6 bases, with 19 bases between. This CDR3 comprises 15 residues.

This chain connects TRBV7-2 to TRBJ2-7; perhaps TRBD2 as D (6 bases). The V gene lost 6 bases and the J gene lost 7 bases, with 19 bases spanning the gap. CDR1 and CDR2 (germline): SGHTA, FQGNSA. The CDR3 has 14 amino acids. CDR3 loop: CASRGGASLLEQYF. The CDR3 DNA follows: TGTGCCAGCAGGGGCGGGGCTAGTCTCTTGGAGCAGTACTTC.

This clonotype came up a few times. CDR3 region: CASSLFSRDGYTF. The DNA for the CDR3 is TGTGCCAGCAGCTTATTTAGTAGGGATGGCTACACCTTC. The V gene is TRBV7-2, the J gene TRBJ1-2; D unresolved. Germline CDR1 and CDR2: SGHTA and FQGNSA. V was clipped by 2 bases and J by 6 bases, with 10 bases between them. The CDR3 loop spans 13 amino acids.

This clonotype was counted only a few times. This sequence joins TRBV20-1 and TRBJ2-7; TRBD2 matches at 10 bases. This CDR3 has 13 amino acids. Germline CDR1 and CDR2: DFQATT and SNEGSKA (reference sequence). V lost 4 bases and J lost 6; bases outside the gene matches: 6. The CDR3 here is CSATSGGALEQYF. The CDR3, as DNA: TGCAGTGCTACGAGCGGGGGGGCCCTCGAGCAGTACTTC.

Notes on this clonotype: At one end the junction does not follow the germline gene, possibly because of a read error. The chain employs TRBV24-1 and TRBJ1-1; TRBD1 agrees at 7 bases. The CDR3 loop spans 12 amino acids. Germline lookup yields CDR1 KGHDR and CDR2 SFDVKD. CDR3 in DNA: TGTGCCACCAGTGATTTCGCAGGGGGGAAGATCTTT. It codes for CATSDFAGGKIF.

The chain recombines TRBV5-1 with TRBJ2-5; 9 positions agree with TRBD2. V shed 0 bases, J shed 5 bases, and the junction held 11 bases outside the gene matches. The CDR3 sequence is 17 residues long. Germline CDR1 reads SGHRS; CDR2 reads YFSETQ. DNA for the CDR3: TGCGCCAGCAGCTTGGTTGGTAGCGGGAGTTGGGGCGAGACCCAGTACTTC. It specifies CASSLVGSGSWGETQYF. The full variable domain, its missing parts supplied by reference TRBV5-1 and TRBJ2-5, is KAGVTQTPRYLIKTRGQQVTLSCSPISGHRSVSWYQQTPGQGLQFLFEYFSETQRNKGNFPGRFSGRQFSNSRSEMNVSTLELGDSALYLCASSLVGSGSWGETQYFGPGTRLLVL.

The chain combines TRBV29-1 with TRBJ1-2, with 9 bases fitting TRBD1. There are 15 residues in the CDR3. Germline V gene lookup returns CDR1 SQVTM and CDR2 ANQGSEA. V trimming: 1 base; J trimming: 4 bases; junction bases outside the gene matches: 7. In nucleotides, the CDR3 is TGCAGCGTTGAAGTTGGCACAGGGGGCTTCTATGGCTACACCTTC. This translates into CSVEVGTGGFYGYTF.

This clonotype was detected a few times. The chain recombines TRBV28 with TRBJ1-4; a weak D match, TRBD1 (5 bases). In germline, CDR1 is MDHEN, CDR2 SYDVKM. V was clipped by 6 bases and J by 8 bases, with 22 bases between them. The CDR3 is 16 amino acids. CDR3 sequence: CASSSPGRSPDEKLFF. The CDR3 region has the DNA TGTGCCAGCAGCTCCCCGGGACGGTCCCCTGACGAAAAACTGTTTTTT.

Only a few counts were recorded for this clonotype. This sequence joins TRBV6-2 or TRBV6-3 and TRBJ1-5, with D possibly matching TRBD1 (6 bases). This CDR3 is 13 amino acids long. Looked up from germline, CDR1 is MNHEY and CDR2 is SVGEGT. Trimming took off 6 bases at V and 3 bases at J, with 9 bases between the two ends. CDR3 nucleotide sequence: TGTGCCAGCAGGGACAGAACCAATCAGCCCCAGCATTTT. This gives the protein CASRDRTNQPQHF.

Ten or more counts support this clonotype. J is TRBJ2-7 and V is TRBV29-1; TRBD1 aligns across 9 bases. Germline V gene sequence: CDR1 SQVTM, CDR2 ANQGSEA. The CDR3 covers 13 residues. After removal of 8 bases from V and 5 bases from J, the junction contained 10 bases not matched to a gene. The CDR3 loop is CSTKRQGGNEQYF. In DNA form, the CDR3 reads TGCAGCACGAAGCGACAGGGGGGCAACGAGCAGTACTTC.

The chain is built from TRBV5-5 and TRBJ2-1; 9 bases map to TRBD2. Germline assignment: CDR1 SGHKS and CDR2 YYEKEE (reference sequence). V was pared by 2 bases and J by 3 bases, with 3 bases of the junction left unmatched. This CDR3 is 15 amino acids long. CDR3 sequence reads: CASSLSGRNYNEQFF. As DNA, the CDR3 is TGTGCCAGCAGCTTAAGCGGGAGGAACTACAATGAGCAGTTCTTC.

Many counts were recorded for this clonotype. The chain carries TRBV7-9 and TRBJ1-6; the D gene is possibly TRBD1 (5 bases). Germline V gives CDR1 SEHNR, CDR2 FQNEAQ (reference sequence). CDR3 length: 14 amino acids. The V and J ends lost 1 base and 10 bases respectively, with 11 bases between them. In nucleotides, the CDR3 is TGTGCCAGCAGCTTAGGGGACTTCGGGTCACCCCTCCACTTT. The encoded protein is CASSLGDFGSPLHF.

The chain uses TRBV6-2 or TRBV6-3 and TRBJ2-7; 7 nucleotides align to TRBD2. This CDR3 has 16 residues. After removal of 3 bases from V and 4 bases from J, the junction contained 12 bases not matched to a gene. In germline, CDR1 is MNHEY, CDR2 SVGEGT. In DNA, the CDR3 is TGTGCCAGCAGTTATTGGGACTGGCGGGAGTCATACGAGCAGTACTTC. Its protein is CASSYWDWRESYEQYF.

Many counts were recorded for this clonotype. The chain has TRBV20-1 and TRBJ1-3, with D uncertain. The CDR3 consists of 12 residues. V lost 1 base, J lost 2 bases, and 3 bases lay in between. Germline CDR1 DFQATT, CDR2 SNEGSKA (reference sequence). CDR3 region: CSARVAGNTIYF. In nucleotides, the CDR3 is TGCAGTGCTAGAGTTGCTGGAAACACCATATATTTT.

This clonotype was counted between two and nine times. At one end the junction does not follow the germline gene, possibly because of a read error. The chain couples TRBV29-1 to TRBJ1-4, with 8 positions matching TRBD1. CDR1 is SQVTM, CDR2 ANQGSEA, per germline. There are 14 residues in the CDR3. The CDR3 sequence: CSASSGGTNGKLFF. The CDR3 bases are TGCAGCGCCTCCTCAGGGGGCACTAATGGAAAACTGTTTTTT.

V is TRBV5-5 and J is TRBJ1-2; no clear D. From germline, CDR1 is SGHKS and CDR2 YYEKEE (reference sequence). This CDR3 is 12 amino acids long. V lost 3 bases to trimming and J lost 2 bases, with 5 bases between them. The CDR3 spells CASSSQNYGYTF. In nucleotides, the CDR3 is TGTGCCAGCAGCTCCCAGAACTATGGCTACACCTTC.

This clonotype has only a few counts. The chain carries TRBV7-8 and TRBJ2-1, with TRBD2 matching over 11 bases. This CDR3 comprises 15 residues. V gave up 2 bases and J gave up 6 bases; unmatched junction bases: 3. Germline V gene lookup returns CDR1 SGHVS and CDR2 FQNEAQ. CDR3 region: CASSLSGTSGNEQFF. The CDR3, as DNA: TGTGCCAGCAGCTTAAGTGGGACTAGCGGCAATGAGCAGTTCTTC.

This chain uses TRBV7-8 with TRBJ2-1; 14 nucleotides match TRBD2. CDR3 length: 17 residues. With V trimmed by 5 bases and J by 8 bases, 11 bases remained unmatched. Per germline, CDR1 SGHVS and CDR2 FQNEAQ. The CDR3 region has the DNA TGTGCCAGCAGCCTTCCCTCCGGGACTAGCGGGGGACATGAGCAGTTCTTC. As protein: CASSLPSGTSGGHEQFF.